This passage covers 27 T cell receptor beta chains from one sample sequenced in a study of OX40 agonist ivuxolimab in advanced cancers. Receptor libraries were prepared by the immunoSEQ multiplex PCR assay. The source is immuneACCESS, and TCRdb retained only in-frame sequences with V and J called. Part of the clones is not carried over; for the studies checked, unresolved V genes explain less than half of this, and the remainder is unexplained. Present in this sample are some 60,000 clones, 86% of which were seen just once. The ten largest clones add up to roughly 4% of the sample. The source was CD4+ or CD8+ T cells sorted from blood, collected in a trial of the OX40 agonist ivuxolimab. These receptor sequences come from an adult with an advanced solid tumor such as melanoma, head and neck, liver or kidney cancer.

The V gene is TRBV9, the J gene TRBJ2-3; no firm D call. The V gene's germline CDR1 is SGDLS and CDR2 YYNGEE. The CDR3 loop spans 11 amino acids. Trimming cost V 2 bases and J 6 bases, with 4 bases left between them. The CDR3 DNA follows: TGTGCCAGCAGCGTGCTGGATACGCAGTATTTT. Translating it yields CASSVLDTQYF.

The chain is built from TRBV19 and TRBJ1-3, with D possibly matching TRBD1 (5 bases). The CDR3 has 10 amino acids. V lost 10 bases to trimming and J lost 7 bases, with 8 bases between them. Germline values: CDR1 LNHDA, CDR2 SQIVND (reference sequence). CDR3 residues: CATGGNTIYF. CDR3 in DNA: TGTGCCACCGGGGGGAACACCATATATTTT.

This chain links TRBV18 with TRBJ1-1; D gene ambiguous. This CDR3 has 13 amino acids. V was trimmed by 5 bases and J by 4 bases, leaving 11 bases between them. CDR1 is KGHSH, CDR2 LQKENI, per germline. The CDR3: CASSETLGTEAFF. In DNA, the CDR3 is TGTGCCAGCTCAGAGACTCTAGGCACTGAAGCTTTCTTT.

This chain uses TRBV7-9 with TRBJ2-1, with a weak D call TRBD2 (7 bases). The CDR3 loop spans 15 amino acids. The germline V gene has CDR1 SEHNR and CDR2 FQNEAQ (reference sequence). V was pared by 6 bases and J by 10 bases, with 22 bases between. Written as DNA, the CDR3 is TGTGCCAGCAGATACAATTACGGGGGGCGCGTAGAGCAGTTCTTC. Translating it yields CASRYNYGGRVEQFF.

This chain links TRBV28 with TRBJ1-2; 10 nucleotides match TRBD1. This CDR3 has 15 residues. Germline V lookup: CDR1 MDHEN, CDR2 SYDVKM. With V trimmed by 5 bases and J by 3 bases, 6 bases remained unmatched. CDR3: CASSPRTGGYYGYTF. The CDR3, as DNA: TGTGCCAGCAGTCCACGGACAGGGGGGTACTATGGCTACACCTTC.

The table lists this clone with a few counts. CDR3 amino acids: CASSLRWDEAFF. DNA for the CDR3: TGTGCCAGCAGCTTGAGGTGGGACGAAGCTTTCTTT. V is TRBV5-6 and J is TRBJ1-1; D is possibly TRBD1 (5 bases). From germline, CDR1 is SGHDT and CDR2 YYEEEE. CDR3 length equals 12 residues. Trimming left V 1 base short and J 8 bases short, with 9 bases between. The full variable domain, its missing parts supplied by reference TRBV5-6 and TRBJ1-1, is DAGVTQSPTHLIKTRGQQVTLRCSPKSGHDTVSWYQQALGQGPQFIFQYYEEEERQRGNFPDRFSGHQFPNYSSELNVNALLLGDSALYLCASSLRWDEAFFGQGTRLTVV.

This chain's CDR3 is CASSPGRRNTEAFF. CDR3 nucleotide sequence: TGTGCCAGCAGTCCAGGCAGACGTAACACTGAAGCTTTCTTT. This chain joins TRBV7-3 and TRBJ1-1; D uncertain. In germline, CDR1 is SGHTA, CDR2 FQGTGA. The CDR3 loop spans 14 amino acids. Trimming took off 6 bases at V and 2 bases at J, with 13 bases between the two ends.

With regard to this clone: The sample holds other DNA sequences that translate to the same CDR3. This chain joins TRBV6-6 and TRBJ1-2; no firm D call. CDR3 size: 12 residues. Looked up from germline, CDR1 is MNHNY and CDR2 is SVGAGI (reference sequence). V dropped 5 bases and J dropped 8 bases, with 12 bases sitting between them. CDR3 protein: CASSLDRYGYTF. The CDR3 DNA is TGTGCCAGCAGTCTAGACCGTTACGGCTACACCTTC.

The rearrangement links TRBV9 to TRBJ1-5, with TRBD1 matching 7 bases. V was pared by 3 bases and J by 4 bases, with 4 bases of the junction left unmatched. CDR3 length: 14 residues. Germline V gene lookup returns CDR1 SGDLS and CDR2 YYNGEE. CDR3 DNA sequence: TGTGCCAGCAGCGGCGGGACAGCTAATCAGCCCCAGCATTTT. This codes for CASSGGTANQPQHF. Complete variable domain (other parts from reference TRBV9 and TRBJ1-5): DSGVTQTPKHLITATGQRVTLRCSPRSGDLSVYWYQQSLDQGLQFLIQYYNGEERAKGNILERFSAQQFPDLHSELNLSSLELGDSALYFCASSGGTANQPQHFGDGTRLSIL.

This clone was seen once. The CDR3 coding sequence is TGTGCCAGCAGCTTGACTAACAGGCCTAATTCACCCCTCCACTTT. The encoded protein is CASSLTNRPNSPLHF. The V gene is TRBV4-2, the J gene TRBJ1-6; tentative D call: TRBD1 (5 bases). V lost 5 bases, J lost 6 bases, and 14 bases lay in between. The CDR3 is 15 residues long. From germline, CDR1 is LGHNA and CDR2 YNFKEQ.

The V and J genes are TRBV5-8 and TRBJ2-7; maybe TRBD1 (5 bases). V lost 0 bases and J lost 11, with 12 bases in between. Germline values: CDR1 SGHTS, CDR2 YDEGEE. The CDR3 runs 12 residues. CDR3 bases: TGTGCCAGCAGCTTGGACGGCAGGGCAAAGTACTTC. Amino acid sequence: CASSLDGRAKYF.

The chain carries TRBV7-3 and TRBJ2-5; tentative D call: TRBD2 (6 bases). V was trimmed by 5 bases and J by 1 base, leaving 8 bases between them. In germline, CDR1 is SGHTA, CDR2 FQGTGA. The CDR3 is made up of 13 amino acids. The CDR3 sequence: CASSRGFQETQYF. In DNA, the CDR3 is TGTGCCAGCAGCCGGGGGTTCCAAGAGACCCAGTACTTC.

The genes are TRBV7-2 and TRBJ1-4; D is unresolved. Germline values: CDR1 SGHTA, CDR2 FQGNSA. Between the trimmed V and J ends, which lost 0 bases and 5 bases, there was a span of 10 bases. There are 15 residues in the CDR3. CDR3 coding DNA: TGTGCCAGCAGCTTAGCGGGAATAGGGAATGAAAAACTGTTTTTT. Its protein product is CASSLAGIGNEKLFF.

This clone was picked up one time. This rearrangement joins TRBV6-6 to TRBJ2-7; TRBD2 is a possible D gene (6 bases). Trimming stripped 2 bases from V and 2 bases from J, with 13 bases between. The CDR3 is made up of 15 amino acids. Germline CDR1 and CDR2: MNHNY and SVGAGI (reference sequence). DNA of the CDR3: TGTGCCAGCAGTTACGGGCGGGACTCGACCTACGAGCAGTACTTC. It yields the protein CASSYGRDSTYEQYF.

This clone was picked up a small number of times. The V and J genes are TRBV7-3 and TRBJ1-1, with D maybe TRBD1 (6 bases). V lost 8 bases and J lost 2, with 12 bases in between. Per the germline V gene, CDR1 is SGHTA and CDR2 is FQGTGA. The CDR3 has 13 residues. This CDR3 is CASGEGHNTEAFF. In DNA, the CDR3 is TGTGCCAGCGGCGAGGGACACAACACTGAAGCTTTCTTT. The full variable domain, rest sourced from reference TRBV7-3 and TRBJ1-1, is GAGVSQTPSNKVTEKGKYVELRCDPISGHTALYWYRQSLGQGPEFLIYFQGTGAADDSGLPNDRFFAVRPEGSVSTLKIQRTERGDSAVYLCASGEGHNTEAFFGQGTRLTVV.

The J gene is TRBJ2-2, the V gene TRBV18; D perhaps matches TRBD2 (6 bases). Per the germline V gene, CDR1 is KGHSH and CDR2 is LQKENI. Deletions cut 0 bases from V and 1 base from J, with 9 bases between. The CDR3 is made up of 16 amino acids. The CDR3 DNA sequence: TGTGCCAGCTCACCACCGGTCGGGGGGAACACCGGGGAGCTGTTTTTT. Its protein product is CASSPPVGGNTGELFF. The full variable domain, with the rest looked up from reference TRBV18 and TRBJ2-2, is NAGVMQNPRHLVRRRGQEARLRCSPMKGHSHVYWYRQLPEEGLKFMVYLQKENIIDESGMPKERFSAEFPKEGPSILRIQQVVRGDSAAYFCASSPPVGGNTGELFFGEGSRLTVL.

The genes are TRBV5-1 and TRBJ1-1, with D tentatively TRBD1 (5 bases). V was clipped by 0 bases and J by 0 bases, with 6 bases between them. Germline V gives CDR1 SGHRS, CDR2 YFSETQ. This CDR3 is 14 amino acids long. The CDR3 here is CASSLGQMNTEAFF. CDR3 coding DNA: TGCGCCAGCAGCTTGGGACAGATGAACACTGAAGCTTTCTTT. Full variable domain (rest looked up from reference TRBV5-1 and TRBJ1-1): KAGVTQTPRYLIKTRGQQVTLSCSPISGHRSVSWYQQTPGQGLQFLFEYFSETQRNKGNFPGRFSGRQFSNSRSEMNVSTLELGDSALYLCASSLGQMNTEAFFGQGTRLTVV.

This chain uses TRBV7-8 with TRBJ1-5, with TRBD1 matching over 8 bases. V was clipped by 2 bases and J by 4 bases; unmatched bases: 7. The germline V gene has CDR1 SGHVS and CDR2 FQNEAQ. The CDR3 extends over 16 amino acids. CDR3 loop: CASSLPGGMVNQPQHF. The CDR3 DNA reads as TGTGCCAGCAGCTTACCAGGGGGCATGGTAAATCAGCCCCAGCATTTT. Full variable domain (rest looked up from reference TRBV7-8 and TRBJ1-5): GAGVSQSPRYKVAKRGQDVALRCDPISGHVSLFWYQQALGQGPEFLTYFQNEAQLDKSGLPSDRFFAERPEGSVSTLKIQRTQQEDSAVYLCASSLPGGMVNQPQHFGDGTRLSIL.

CDR3 sequence: CASSSPGSGNTIYF. The CDR3 bases are TGTGCCAGCAGCTCGCCAGGTTCTGGAAACACCATATATTTT. The chain couples TRBV28 to TRBJ1-3; D is unresolved. From germline, CDR1 is MDHEN and CDR2 SYDVKM. The CDR3 is 14 amino acids. Trimming removed 6 bases at V and 1 base at J, with 10 bases between. The variable domain in full, completed from reference TRBV28 and TRBJ1-3, reads DVKVTQSSRYLVKRTGEKVFLECVQDMDHENMFWYRQDPGLGLRLIYFSYDVKMKEKGDIPEGYSVSREKKERFSLILESASTNQTSMYLCASSSPGSGNTIYFGEGSWLTVV.

The chain uses TRBV19 and TRBJ2-7; D might be TRBD1 (6 bases). V lost 10 bases and J lost 1, with 8 bases in between. The CDR3 sequence is 11 residues long. Germline V gene data show CDR1 as LNHDA and CDR2 as SQIVND (reference sequence). The CDR3, as DNA: TGTGCCACCAGGGGATCCTACGAGCAGTACTTC. Amino acid sequence: CATRGSYEQYF.

This clone was seen a few times. The genes are TRBV25-1 and TRBJ1-1; no clear D. CDR1 and CDR2 (germline): MGHDK, SYGVNS. The V end was cut by 7 bases, the J end by 1 base, with 10 bases between. The CDR3 length is 13 residues. For the CDR3, the DNA is TGTGCCAGCATCGGGGTTAGGAACACTGAAGCTTTCTTT. Protein sequence: CASIGVRNTEAFF.

The chain recombines TRBV27 with TRBJ1-2; D is uncertain. The CDR3 is 13 amino acids. The germline V gene has CDR1 MNHEY and CDR2 SMNVEV (reference sequence). V was trimmed by 6 bases and J by 5 bases, leaving 13 bases between them. CDR3 nucleotide sequence: TGTGCCAGCAGCCTTGGCTGGGGTTATGGCTACACCTTC. Its translation: CASSLGWGYGYTF.

The chain recombines TRBV5-1 with TRBJ1-2; D is unresolved. Germline assignment: CDR1 SGHRS and CDR2 YFSETQ. Trimming took off 0 bases at V and 3 bases at J, with 9 bases between the two ends. The CDR3 is made up of 14 amino acids. The CDR3 DNA follows: TGCGCCAGCAGCTTGGGTCGGGCCGACTATGGCTACACCTTC. Amino acid sequence: CASSLGRADYGYTF.

This clone is a singleton in its sample. V gene TRBV11-2 combines with J gene TRBJ1-2; no reliable D call. The CDR3 spans 14 residues. The V and J ends lost 5 bases and 7 bases respectively, with 17 bases between them. From germline, CDR1 is SGHAT and CDR2 FQNNGV. The CDR3 here is CASSLGRSPGGYTF. The CDR3 DNA reads as TGTGCCAGCAGCCTAGGAAGGAGCCCGGGTGGCTACACCTTC.

This chain connects TRBV4-1 to TRBJ2-3, with D perhaps matching TRBD1 (5 bases). This CDR3 has 14 residues. V gave up 0 bases and J gave up 13 bases, with 17 bases separating them. Germline V gene sequence: CDR1 MGHRA, CDR2 YSYEKL. The CDR3 spells CASSQEVGTGRKYF. CDR3 DNA sequence: TGCGCCAGCAGCCAAGAAGTAGGAACAGGTAGGAAGTATTTT.

The rearrangement uses TRBV11-2 and TRBJ2-3; 8 bases fit TRBD2. This CDR3 contains 16 residues. J gave up 0 bases and V 2 bases, and 4 bases lay outside the gene matches. Germline lookup yields CDR1 SGHAT and CDR2 FQNNGV. DNA for the CDR3: TGTGCCAGCAGCTTAACTGGCGGGGGGAGCACAGATACGCAGTATTTT. Translation gives CASSLTGGGSTDTQYF.

The rearrangement joins TRBV19 to TRBJ1-1; 10 nucleotides agree with TRBD1. J was trimmed by 9 bases and V by 3 bases; bases with no gene match: 10. The germline CDR1 and CDR2 sequences are LNHDA and SQIVND (reference sequence). The CDR3 has 15 amino acids. The CDR3 sequence is CASSILSRDRGQAFF. As DNA, the CDR3 is TGTGCCAGTAGTATCCTATCCAGAGACAGGGGGCAAGCTTTCTTT.